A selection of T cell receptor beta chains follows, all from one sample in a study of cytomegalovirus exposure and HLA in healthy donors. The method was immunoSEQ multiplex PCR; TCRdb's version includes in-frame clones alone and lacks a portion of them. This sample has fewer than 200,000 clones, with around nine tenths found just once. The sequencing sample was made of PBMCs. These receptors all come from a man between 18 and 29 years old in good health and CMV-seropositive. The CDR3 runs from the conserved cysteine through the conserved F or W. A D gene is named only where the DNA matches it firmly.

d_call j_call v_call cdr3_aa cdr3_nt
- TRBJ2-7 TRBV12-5 CASAVQGPSYEQYF TGTGCTAGTGCCGTACAGGGCCCGTCCTACGAGCAGTACTTC
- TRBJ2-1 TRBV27 CASGRTYNEQFF TGTGCCAGCGGGAGGACCTACAATGAGCAGTTCTTC
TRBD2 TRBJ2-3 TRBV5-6 CASRSPGLPEYF TGTGCCAGCAGATCCCCGGGACTACCCGAGTATTTT
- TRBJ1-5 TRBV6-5 CASSQSWAQPQHF TGTGCCAGCAGCCAGTCCTGGGCTCAGCCCCAGCATTTT
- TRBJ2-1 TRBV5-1 CASSLVTGNEQFF TGCGCCAGCAGCTTGGTAACAGGCAATGAGCAGTTCTTC
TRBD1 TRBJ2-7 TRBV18 CASSLGQVYEQYF TGTGCCAGCTCACTGGGACAGGTCTACGAGCAGTACTTC
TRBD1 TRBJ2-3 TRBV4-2 CASSQGDRFTDTQYF TGTGCCAGCAGCCAAGGGGACAGGTTCACAGATACGCAGTATTTT
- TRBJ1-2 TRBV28 CASTIQGGYGYTF TGTGCCAGCACTATCCAGGGAGGTTATGGCTACACCTTC
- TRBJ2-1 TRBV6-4 CASSDSASSYNEQFF TGTGCCAGCAGTGACTCAGCGAGCTCCTACAATGAGCAGTTCTTC
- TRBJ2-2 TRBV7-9 CASSLVVRTANTGELFF TGTGCCAGCAGCTTAGTAGTCCGGACAGCGAACACCGGGGAGCTGTTTTTT
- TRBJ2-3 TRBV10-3 CAISGGQGDTQYF TGTGCCATCAGTGGAGGGCAAGGAGATACGCAGTATTTT
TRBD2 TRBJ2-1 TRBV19 CASSLREGLNEQFF TGTGCCAGTAGTCTTCGGGAGGGCTTAAATGAGCAGTTCTTC
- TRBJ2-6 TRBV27 CASSFTGANVLTF TGTGCCAGCAGTTTTACTGGGGCCAACGTCCTGACTTTC
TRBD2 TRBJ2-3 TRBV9 CASSVSSGAGAFDTQYF TGTGCCAGCAGCGTTTCGTCCGGGGCGGGAGCTTTTGATACGCAGTATTTT
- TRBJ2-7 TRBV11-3 CASSLTLGQLRYEQYF TGTGCCAGCAGCCTGACTCTCGGACAGCTGAGATACGAGCAGTACTTC
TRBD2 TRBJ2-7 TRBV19 CASSIVLAGSLEQYF TGTGCCAGTAGTATTGTGCTAGCGGGGTCTCTTGAGCAGTACTTC
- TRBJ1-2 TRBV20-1 CSVGGDGYTF TGCAGTGTGGGGGGGGATGGCTACACCTTC